What follows describes a single TCR beta chain. Using immunoSEQ multiplex PCR, the repertoire was profiled, and TCRdb retains in-frame clones only, with some absent. The top ten hold 5.5% to 8.5% of the sample, which has approximately 200,000 clones, about nine tenths seen once. The CDR3 is 16 amino acids. Per the germline V gene, CDR1 is SGDLS and CDR2 is YYNGEE. V was cut by 5 bases and J by 0 bases, with 16 bases left in between. These data are taken from a study of blood T cell repertoires in COVID-19. The source of this sequence is a man aged 30 to 45 in a cohort exposed to, infected with or recovered from COVID-19 (not recorded which). The rearrangement links TRBV9 to TRBJ2-3, with D possibly matching TRBD2 (6 bases). The material sequenced was PBMCs or T cells enriched from blood (not recorded which). Written as DNA, the CDR3 is TGTGCCAGCAGACCCCTCCGGGCGGGAAGCACAGATACGCAGTATTTT. It specifies CASRPLRAGSTDTQYF.